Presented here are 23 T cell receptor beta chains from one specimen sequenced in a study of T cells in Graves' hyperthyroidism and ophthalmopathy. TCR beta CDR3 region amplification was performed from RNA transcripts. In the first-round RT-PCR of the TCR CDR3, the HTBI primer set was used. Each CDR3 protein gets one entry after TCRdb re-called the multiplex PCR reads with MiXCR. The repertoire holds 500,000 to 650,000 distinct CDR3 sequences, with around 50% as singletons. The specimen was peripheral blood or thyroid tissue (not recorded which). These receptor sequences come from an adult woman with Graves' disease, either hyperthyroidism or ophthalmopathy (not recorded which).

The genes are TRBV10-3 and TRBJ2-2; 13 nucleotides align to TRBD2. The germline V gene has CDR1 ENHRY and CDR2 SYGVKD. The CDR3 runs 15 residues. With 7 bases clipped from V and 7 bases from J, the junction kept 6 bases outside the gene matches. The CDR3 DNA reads TGTGCCATCACCTCCGGGACTAGCGGGGTCGGGGAGCTGTTTTTT. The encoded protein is CAITSGTSGVGELFF.

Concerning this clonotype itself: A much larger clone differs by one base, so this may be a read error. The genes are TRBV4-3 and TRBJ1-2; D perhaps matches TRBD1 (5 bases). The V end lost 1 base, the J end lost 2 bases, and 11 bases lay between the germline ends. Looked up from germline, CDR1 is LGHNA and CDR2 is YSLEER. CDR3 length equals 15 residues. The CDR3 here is CASSQGWGYNYGYTF. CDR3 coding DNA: TGCGCCAGCAGCCAAGGATGGGGGTACAACTATGGCTACACCTTC.

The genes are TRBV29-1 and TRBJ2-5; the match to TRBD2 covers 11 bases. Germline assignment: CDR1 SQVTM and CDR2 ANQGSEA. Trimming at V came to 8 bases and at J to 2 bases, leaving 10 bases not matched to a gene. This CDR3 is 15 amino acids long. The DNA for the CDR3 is TGCAGCCCCACTTTGGGGACTAGCGGACAAGAGACCCAGTACTTC. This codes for CSPTLGTSGQETQYF.

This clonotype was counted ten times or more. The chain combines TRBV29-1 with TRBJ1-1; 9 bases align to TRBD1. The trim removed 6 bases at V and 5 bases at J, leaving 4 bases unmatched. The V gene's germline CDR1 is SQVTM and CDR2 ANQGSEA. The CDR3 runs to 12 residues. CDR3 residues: CSVGTGRTEAFF. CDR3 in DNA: TGCAGCGTAGGGACAGGGCGAACTGAAGCTTTCTTT.

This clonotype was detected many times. The CDR3 sequence is CSAIGGGPSTEAFF. The CDR3 DNA reads as TGCAGTGCTATCGGGGGGGGACCGAGCACTGAAGCTTTCTTT. The chain combines TRBV20-1 with TRBJ1-1, with D tentatively TRBD1 (5 bases). CDR1 and CDR2 (germline): DFQATT, SNEGSKA (reference sequence). The CDR3 totals 14 residues. The V end was cut by 4 bases, the J end by 4 bases, with 16 bases between.

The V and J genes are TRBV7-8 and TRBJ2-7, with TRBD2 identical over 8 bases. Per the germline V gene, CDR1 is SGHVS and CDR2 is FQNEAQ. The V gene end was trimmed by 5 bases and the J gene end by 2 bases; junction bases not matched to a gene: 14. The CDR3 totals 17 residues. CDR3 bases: TGTGCCAGCAGCCTGCCCTTGGGAGTAGCGGGACCCTACGAGCAGTACTTC. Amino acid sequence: CASSLPLGVAGPYEQYF.

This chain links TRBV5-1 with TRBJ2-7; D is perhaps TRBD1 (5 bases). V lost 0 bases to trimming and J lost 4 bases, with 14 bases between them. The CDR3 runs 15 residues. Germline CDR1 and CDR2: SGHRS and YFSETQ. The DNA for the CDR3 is TGCGCCAGCAGCTTGGCCGAAAGGGGCCCTTACGAGCAGTACTTC. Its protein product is CASSLAERGPYEQYF.

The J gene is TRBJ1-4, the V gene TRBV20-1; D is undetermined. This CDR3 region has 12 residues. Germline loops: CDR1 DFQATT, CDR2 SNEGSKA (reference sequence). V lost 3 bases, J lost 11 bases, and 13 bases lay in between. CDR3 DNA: TGCAGTGCTAGGTACGGGGTTAGCAAACTGTTTTTT. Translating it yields CSARYGVSKLFF.

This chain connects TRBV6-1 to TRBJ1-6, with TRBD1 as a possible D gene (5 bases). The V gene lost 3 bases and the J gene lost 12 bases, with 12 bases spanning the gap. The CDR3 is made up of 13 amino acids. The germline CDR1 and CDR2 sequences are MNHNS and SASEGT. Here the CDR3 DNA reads TGTGCCAGCAGTGATACGACAGCCAGACCCCTCCACTTT. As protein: CASSDTTARPLHF.

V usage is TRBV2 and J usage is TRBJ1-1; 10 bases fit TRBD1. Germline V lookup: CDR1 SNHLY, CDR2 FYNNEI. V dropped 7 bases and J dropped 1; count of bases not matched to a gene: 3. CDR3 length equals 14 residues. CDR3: CASTGTGENTEAFF. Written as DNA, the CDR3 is TGTGCCAGCACCGGGACAGGGGAGAACACTGAAGCTTTCTTT. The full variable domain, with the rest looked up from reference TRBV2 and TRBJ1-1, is EPEVTQTPSHQVTQMGQEVILRCVPISNHLYFYWYRQILGQKVEFLVSFYNNEISEKSEIFDDQFSVERPDGSNFTLKIRSTKLEDSAMYFCASTGTGENTEAFFGQGTRLTVV.

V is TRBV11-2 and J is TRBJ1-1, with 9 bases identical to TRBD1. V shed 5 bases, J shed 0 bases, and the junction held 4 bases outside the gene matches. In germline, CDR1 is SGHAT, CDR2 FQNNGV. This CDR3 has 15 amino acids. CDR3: CASSKGQGLNTEAFF. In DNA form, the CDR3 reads TGTGCCAGCAGCAAGGGACAGGGCCTGAACACTGAAGCTTTCTTT.

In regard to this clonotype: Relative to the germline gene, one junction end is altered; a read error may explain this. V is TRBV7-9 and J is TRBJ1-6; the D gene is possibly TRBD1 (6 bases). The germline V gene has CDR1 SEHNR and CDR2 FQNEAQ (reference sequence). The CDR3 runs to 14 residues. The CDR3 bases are TGTGCCAGCAGCTTGGGGCAGGGGTTTGCACCCCCCCACTTT. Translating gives CASSLGQGFAPPHF.

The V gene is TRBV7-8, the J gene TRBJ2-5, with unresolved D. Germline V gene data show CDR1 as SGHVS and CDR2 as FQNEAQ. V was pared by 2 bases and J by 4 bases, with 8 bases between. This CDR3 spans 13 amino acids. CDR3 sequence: CASSLNGSETQYF. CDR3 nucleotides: TGTGCCAGCAGCTTAAACGGATCAGAGACCCAGTACTTC.

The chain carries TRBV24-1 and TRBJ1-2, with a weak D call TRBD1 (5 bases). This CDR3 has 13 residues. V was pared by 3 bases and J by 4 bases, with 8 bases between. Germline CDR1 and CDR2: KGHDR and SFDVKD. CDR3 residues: CATSDIGAYGYTF. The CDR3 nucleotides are TGTGCCACCAGTGATATTGGGGCCTATGGCTACACCTTC.

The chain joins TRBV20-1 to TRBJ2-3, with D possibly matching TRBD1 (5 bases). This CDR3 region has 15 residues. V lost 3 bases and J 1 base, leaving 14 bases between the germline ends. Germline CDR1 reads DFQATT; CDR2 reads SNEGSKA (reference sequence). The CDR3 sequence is CSARRPGRGTDTQYF. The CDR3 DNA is TGCAGTGCTAGGCGCCCGGGCAGGGGCACAGATACGCAGTATTTT.

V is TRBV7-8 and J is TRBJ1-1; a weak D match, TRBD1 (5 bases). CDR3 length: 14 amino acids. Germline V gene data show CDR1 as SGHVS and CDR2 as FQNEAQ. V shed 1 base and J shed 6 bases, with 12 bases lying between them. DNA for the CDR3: TGTGCCAGCAGCTTAGGGGGGGTGAAGTCTGAAGCTTTCTTT. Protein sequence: CASSLGGVKSEAFF.

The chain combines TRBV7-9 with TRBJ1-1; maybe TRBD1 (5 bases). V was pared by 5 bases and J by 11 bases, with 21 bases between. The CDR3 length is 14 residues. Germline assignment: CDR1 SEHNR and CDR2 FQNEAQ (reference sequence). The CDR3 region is CASSQGFGANGAFF. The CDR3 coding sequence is TGTGCCAGCAGCCAAGGATTCGGGGCCAATGGGGCTTTCTTT. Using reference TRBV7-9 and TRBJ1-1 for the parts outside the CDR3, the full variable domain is DTGVSQNPRHKITKRGQNVTFRCDPISEHNRLYWYRQTLGQGPEFLTYFQNEAQLEKSRLLSDRFSAERPKGSFSTLEIQRTEQGDSAMYLCASSQGFGANGAFFGQGTRLTVV.

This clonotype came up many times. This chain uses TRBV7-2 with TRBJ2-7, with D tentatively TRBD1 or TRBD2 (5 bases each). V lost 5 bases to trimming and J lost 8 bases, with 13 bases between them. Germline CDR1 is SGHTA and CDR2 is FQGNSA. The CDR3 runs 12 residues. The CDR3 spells CASSIPPGQQYF. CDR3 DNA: TGTGCCAGCAGCATACCCCCGGGACAGCAGTACTTC.

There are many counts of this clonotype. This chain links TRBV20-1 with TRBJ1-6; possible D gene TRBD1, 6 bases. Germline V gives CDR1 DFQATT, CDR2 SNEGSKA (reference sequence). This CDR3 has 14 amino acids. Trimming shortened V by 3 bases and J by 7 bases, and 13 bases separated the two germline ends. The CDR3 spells CSASMGARNSPLHF. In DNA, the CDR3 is TGCAGTGCTAGTATGGGGGCCCGAAATTCACCCCTCCACTTT.

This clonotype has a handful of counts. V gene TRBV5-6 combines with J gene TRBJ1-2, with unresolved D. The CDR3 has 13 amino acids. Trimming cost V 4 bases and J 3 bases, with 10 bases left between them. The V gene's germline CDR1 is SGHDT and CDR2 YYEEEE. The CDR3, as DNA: TGTGCCAGCAGCGCCGGCGGGGACTATGGCTACACCTTC. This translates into CASSAGGDYGYTF.

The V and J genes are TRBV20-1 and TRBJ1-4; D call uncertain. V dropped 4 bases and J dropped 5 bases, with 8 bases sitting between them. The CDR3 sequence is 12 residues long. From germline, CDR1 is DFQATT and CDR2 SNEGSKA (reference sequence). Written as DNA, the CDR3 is TGCAGTGCTACCAGTCCAAATGAAAAACTGTTTTTT. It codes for CSATSPNEKLFF.

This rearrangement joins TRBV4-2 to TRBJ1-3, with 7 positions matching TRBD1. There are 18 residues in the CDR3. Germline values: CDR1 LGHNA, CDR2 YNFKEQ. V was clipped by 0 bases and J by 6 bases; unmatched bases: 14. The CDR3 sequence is CASSQDVQGRSFANTIYF. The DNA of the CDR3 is TGTGCCAGCAGCCAAGACGTACAGGGGCGCAGTTTCGCAAACACCATATATTTT.

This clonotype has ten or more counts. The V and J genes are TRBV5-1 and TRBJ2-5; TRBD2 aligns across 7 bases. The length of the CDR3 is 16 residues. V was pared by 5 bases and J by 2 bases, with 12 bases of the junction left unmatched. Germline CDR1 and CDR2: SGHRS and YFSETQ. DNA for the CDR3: TGCGCCAGCAGGCACGGCGGGCTAGCGGTACAAGAGACCCAGTACTTC. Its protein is CASRHGGLAVQETQYF.